The 27 T cell receptor beta chains reported below all come from one sample, sequenced in a study of neurological immune-mediated disorders (dated by TCRdb to the late 2010s). Per the publication, the time point label means: longitudinal time-point 2. Library preparation was by 5' RACE. Sequencing used an Illumina HiSeq 2500. Using fastp at Q25 and MiXCR, TCRdb reprocessed the public reads and kept productive beta chains. When rows share a CDR3 protein, they turn into one entry using the most common DNA and genes. The sample profile shows some 100,000 distinct CDR3 sequences; around 13% of them were found once. Roughly 5% of the sample lies in the top ten. Material for sequencing was PBMCs. The receptors were sampled from a female donor with HTLV-1-associated myelopathy (HAM/TSP).

This clonotype was counted many times. The chain employs TRBV29-1 and TRBJ1-1; no clear D gene. The CDR3 covers 11 residues. V was shortened by 5 bases and J by 2 bases, with 6 bases between the two germline ends. Germline CDR1 reads SQVTM; CDR2 reads ANQGSEA. The CDR3 nucleotides are TGCAGCGTTTCGGGTAACACTGAAGCTTTCTTT. It specifies CSVSGNTEAFF.

This clonotype showed up just a few times. CDR3 sequence: CASSSQAVNEQFF. CDR3 in DNA: TGTGCCAGCAGTTCCCAGGCTGTCAATGAGCAGTTCTTC. The chain uses TRBV28 and TRBJ2-1; no clear D gene. Trimming took off 4 bases at V and 6 bases at J, with 10 bases between the two ends. Germline V gene sequence: CDR1 MDHEN, CDR2 SYDVKM. The CDR3 covers 13 residues.

This clonotype came up many times. The chain employs TRBV7-9 and TRBJ2-6, with D maybe TRBD2 (6 bases). The CDR3 totals 16 residues. The germline V gene has CDR1 SEHNR and CDR2 FQNEAQ (reference sequence). V was shortened by 5 bases and J by 2 bases, with 13 bases between the two germline ends. The CDR3 loop reads CASSPPAGTGANVLTF. CDR3 DNA sequence: TGTGCCAGCAGCCCCCCGGCGGGAACTGGGGCCAACGTCCTGACTTTC.

This clonotype was counted at least ten times. The chain is built from TRBV7-2 and TRBJ1-2, with D hard to call. The germline V gene has CDR1 SGHTA and CDR2 FQGNSA. The CDR3 is 14 amino acids. V gave up 0 bases and J gave up 4 bases, with 9 bases separating them. CDR3 in DNA: TGTGCCAGCAGCTTAGCCGTGACATCCTATGGCTACACCTTC. This codes for CASSLAVTSYGYTF. Combining the CDR3 with reference TRBV7-2 and TRBJ1-2 gives the whole variable domain GAGVSQSPSNKVTEKGKDVELRCDPISGHTALYWYRQSLGQGLEFLIYFQGNSAPDKSGLPSDRFSAERTGGSVSTLTIQRTQQEDSAVYLCASSLAVTSYGYTFGSGTRLTVV.

The sample holds many counts of this clonotype. This rearrangement joins TRBV29-1 to TRBJ1-1; 7 nucleotides match TRBD1. The CDR3 is 14 amino acids. The junction had 16 bases not matched to a gene; V was cut back by 5 bases and J by 10 bases. Germline V gene lookup returns CDR1 SQVTM and CDR2 ANQGSEA. CDR3 DNA sequence: TGCAGCGTTACAATCCCTAACAGGGGAGAAGGAGCTTTCTTT. This sequence encodes CSVTIPNRGEGAFF.

This clonotype was observed at least ten times. The rearrangement links TRBV9 to TRBJ2-1; D gene ambiguous. In germline, CDR1 is SGDLS, CDR2 YYNGEE. CDR3 length: 14 residues. Trimming removed 0 bases from V and 6 bases from J, with 10 bases in between. The CDR3 region is CASSVASPSNEQFF. The CDR3 region has the DNA TGTGCCAGCAGCGTAGCCTCACCGAGCAATGAGCAGTTCTTC.

This clonotype was seen a handful of times. The J gene is TRBJ2-7, the V gene TRBV3-1; D is ambiguous. CDR3 length: 15 residues. V lost 2 bases and J lost 3, with 14 bases in between. CDR1 and CDR2 from the germline V gene are LGHDT and YNNKEL (reference sequence). This chain's CDR3 is CASSQKQIPGYEQYF. For the CDR3, the DNA is TGTGCCAGCAGCCAAAAACAAATACCCGGCTACGAGCAGTACTTC.

This clonotype has at least ten counts. The rearrangement uses TRBV20-1 and TRBJ2-2, with TRBD1 matching 9 bases. The V gene end was trimmed by 3 bases and the J gene end by 2 bases; junction bases not matched to a gene: 4. This CDR3 spans 15 amino acids. The germline V gene encodes CDR1 DFQATT and CDR2 SNEGSKA (reference sequence). CDR3 protein: CSASSDRGNTGELFF. CDR3 bases: TGCAGTGCTAGCTCGGACAGGGGTAACACCGGGGAGCTGTTTTTT.

This clonotype was seen at least ten times. The V call is TRBV6-4, the J call TRBJ2-1; TRBD2 matches 10 bases. Germline V lookup: CDR1 MRHNA, CDR2 SNTAGT. The CDR3 runs to 14 residues. Germline trimming cut 5 bases from V and 6 bases from J; bases unmatched to any gene: 4. CDR3 region: CASSPGLAANEQFF. The CDR3 DNA reads TGTGCCAGCAGTCCTGGACTAGCGGCCAATGAGCAGTTCTTC.

This clonotype was found many times. The chain combines TRBV4-1 with TRBJ2-3, with D uncertain. CDR3 length: 15 amino acids. Per the germline V gene, CDR1 is MGHRA and CDR2 is YSYEKL. Trimming left V 2 bases short and J 4 bases short, with 13 bases between. CDR3 DNA sequence: TGCGCCAGCAGCCAAACTCGTGTCGTCGCAGATACGCAGTATTTT. Its protein is CASSQTRVVADTQYF.

The sample holds a few counts of this clonotype. This may stem from a read error, because a much larger clone lies one nucleotide away. The chain couples TRBV28 to TRBJ2-7; D may be TRBD1 or TRBD2 (5 bases each). The CDR3 totals 14 residues. With 3 bases removed from V and 0 bases from J, the gap between germline ends came to 9 bases. Germline-derived CDR1 and CDR2 are MDHEN and SYDVKM. The CDR3 nucleotides are TGTGCCAGCAGTTTGGGGGTCCACTCCTACGAGCAGTACTTC. Its protein product is CASSLGVHSYEQYF. Using reference TRBV28 and TRBJ2-7 for the parts outside the CDR3, the full variable domain is DVKVTQSSRYLVKRTGEKVFLECVQDMDHENMFWYRQDPGLGLRLIYFSYDVKMKEKGDIPEGYSVSREKKERFSLILESASTNQTSMYLCASSLGVHSYEQYFGPGTRLTVT.

Ten or more counts support this clonotype. The rearrangement joins TRBV5-1 to TRBJ2-3; possibly TRBD2 for D (6 bases). Germline-derived CDR1 and CDR2 are SGHRS and YFSETQ. The CDR3 is 14 amino acids. With 0 bases removed from V and 5 bases from J, the gap between germline ends came to 10 bases. For the CDR3, the DNA is TGCGCCAGCAGCTTGGTCGGGGGTAGAGATACGCAGTATTTT. Its protein product is CASSLVGGRDTQYF.

As for this clonotype: One junction end disagrees with the germline gene, perhaps due to a read error. The chain carries TRBV7-7 and TRBJ2-2; D uncertain. The germline CDR1 and CDR2 sequences are SSHAT and FNYEAQ (reference sequence). The CDR3 spans 14 residues. The CDR3 coding sequence is TGTGCTAGCAGCACCCGGTCCGGCACCGGGGAGCTGTTTTTT. Translated, it gives CASSTRSGTGELFF.

To note about this clonotype: This likely comes from a read error, as the CDR3 has no conserved phenylalanine or tryptophan at its end. The limits of the CDR3 on the DNA are not certain, so only TCRdb's listed CDR3 is given. This chain links TRBV5-1 with TRBJ1-2; the table names TRBD1, a call not compared with the DNA. In germline, CDR1 is SGHRS, CDR2 YFSETQ. A total of 14 residues make up the CDR3, ends included. This CDR3 is CASSTGTEMDGFTS.

This clonotype was detected ten times or more. The J gene is TRBJ2-6, the V gene TRBV4-1, with 10 nucleotides matching TRBD1. The CDR3 has 20 amino acids. The trim removed 1 base at V and 2 bases at J, leaving 11 bases unmatched. Germline loops: CDR1 MGHRA, CDR2 YSYEKL. The CDR3 nucleotides read TGCGCCAGCAGCCAAGGAAGACAGGGGGCGTTTTCTGCTGGGGCCAACGTCCTGACTTTC. This gives the protein CASSQGRQGAFSAGANVLTF.

In its sample, this clonotype was seen many times. The chain couples TRBV27 to TRBJ2-3, with D unresolved. V was pared by 3 bases and J by 4 bases, with 14 bases between. CDR3 size: 15 residues. Germline CDR1 and CDR2: MNHEY and SMNVEV (reference sequence). CDR3 sequence reads: CASSFDWAPPDTQYF. DNA for the CDR3: TGTGCCAGCAGTTTTGACTGGGCCCCCCCAGATACGCAGTATTTT.

This clonotype has at least ten counts. The chain links TRBV6-5 to TRBJ2-2; TRBD1 matches at 9 bases. The CDR3 has 17 amino acids. The germline V gene encodes CDR1 MNHEY and CDR2 SVGAGI. V lost 6 bases, J lost 4 bases, and 12 bases stayed unmatched. CDR3 region: CASSPTGGQGGTGELFF. The CDR3 nucleotides read TGTGCCAGCAGCCCCACTGGGGGACAGGGAGGCACCGGGGAGCTGTTTTTT.

This clonotype was seen at least ten times. The J gene is TRBJ2-7, the V gene TRBV2, with TRBD1 identical over 8 bases. The germline gives CDR1 SNHLY, CDR2 FYNNEI. This CDR3 is 15 amino acids long. Trimming at V came to 1 base and at J to 2 bases, leaving 4 bases not matched to a gene. DNA of the CDR3: TGTGCCAGCAGTGAAGAGGGACAGGCCGCCTACGAGCAGTACTTC. This encodes CASSEEGQAAYEQYF.

This clonotype came up many times. The chain employs TRBV20-1 and TRBJ2-1; 7 bases align to TRBD2. The germline V gene encodes CDR1 DFQATT and CDR2 SNEGSKA (reference sequence). The V segment lost 0 bases and the J segment 8 bases; nucleotides outside the gene matches: 16. This CDR3 region has 17 residues. CDR3: CSARDLPKRDQRDEQFF. CDR3 coding DNA: TGCAGTGCTAGAGATCTTCCGAAGCGGGATCAGCGCGATGAGCAGTTCTTC.

This clonotype was picked up many times. This chain links TRBV12-3 or TRBV12-4 with TRBJ1-6; 8 positions match TRBD1. The CDR3 runs 15 residues. V dropped 4 bases and J dropped 5; count of bases not matched to a gene: 4. The CDR3 DNA follows: TGTGCCAGCAGTTCGACAGGGGCAAATAATTCACCCCTCCACTTT. This sequence encodes CASSSTGANNSPLHF.

This clonotype was counted ten times or more. CDR3 amino acids: CASSADRGSRGYTF. CDR3 nucleotides: TGTGCCAGCAGCGCGGACAGGGGATCGAGAGGCTACACCTTC. The chain couples TRBV9 to TRBJ1-2; the match to TRBD1 covers 9 bases. The CDR3 length is 14 residues. The germline gives CDR1 SGDLS, CDR2 YYNGEE. J was trimmed by 8 bases and V by 3 bases; bases with no gene match: 8. The full variable domain, completed using reference TRBV9 and TRBJ1-2, is DSGVTQTPKHLITATGQRVTLRCSPRSGDLSVYWYQQSLDQGLQFLIQYYNGEERAKGNILERFSAQQFPDLHSELNLSSLELGDSALYFCASSADRGSRGYTFGSGTRLTVV.

In its sample, this clonotype was seen many times. The rearrangement joins TRBV21-1 to TRBJ1-5. TRBV21-1 counts as a pseudogene. The CDR3 is 14 amino acids. The CDR3 here is CASSNPAGYQPQHF. In DNA, the CDR3 is TGTGCCAGCAGCAACCCCGCGGGGTATCAGCCCCAGCATTTT.

This clonotype was recorded many times. The rearrangement uses TRBV6-5 and TRBJ2-7, with D perhaps TRBD1 or TRBD2 (6 bases each). Trimming stripped 11 bases from V and 2 bases from J, with 13 bases between. Per germline, CDR1 MNHEY and CDR2 SVGAGI. CDR3 length: 12 amino acids. Here the CDR3 reads CAGGGSTYEQYF. CDR3 bases: TGTGCCGGAGGGGGATCAACCTACGAGCAGTACTTC.

The chain carries TRBV20-1 and TRBJ1-5, with a tentative D call TRBD1 (5 bases). Germline loops: CDR1 DFQATT, CDR2 SNEGSKA (reference sequence). V was clipped by 3 bases and J by 2 bases, with 14 bases between them. This CDR3 region has 15 residues. This CDR3 is CSAREPGQGNQPQHF. The CDR3 nucleotides read TGCAGTGCTAGGGAACCGGGGCAGGGCAATCAGCCCCAGCATTTT.

This clonotype was observed at least ten times. V gene TRBV6-6 combines with J gene TRBJ1-5; D uncertain. The CDR3 is 12 residues long. V lost 5 bases and J 5 bases, leaving 7 bases between the germline ends. Germline V lookup: CDR1 MNHNY, CDR2 SVGAGI (reference sequence). CDR3 loop: CASSPDDQPQHF. The CDR3 bases are TGTGCCAGCAGTCCAGATGATCAGCCCCAGCATTTT.

This clonotype has ten or more counts. The gene calls are TRBV7-9 and TRBJ2-7, with TRBD2 identical over 10 bases. V gave up 4 bases and J gave up 5 bases; unmatched junction bases: 8. Per germline, CDR1 SEHNR and CDR2 FQNEAQ (reference sequence). This CDR3 is built from 15 residues. The CDR3 nucleotides read TGTGCCAGCAGCTCCGTCCTAGCGGGGGCAAACGAGCAGTACTTC. Amino acid sequence: CASSSVLAGANEQYF. The entire variable domain, with the rest obtained from reference TRBV7-9 and TRBJ2-7, is as follows: DTGVSQNPRHKITKRGQNVTFRCDPISEHNRLYWYRQTLGQGPEFLTYFQNEAQLEKSRLLSDRFSAERPKGSFSTLEIQRTEQGDSAMYLCASSSVLAGANEQYFGPGTRLTVT.

This clonotype was picked up many times. The chain joins TRBV10-3 to TRBJ2-7; 7 bases fit TRBD2. CDR1 is ENHRY, CDR2 SYGVKD, per germline. The V gene end was trimmed by 7 bases and the J gene end by 0 bases; junction bases not matched to a gene: 9. The CDR3 sequence is 15 residues long. CDR3 sequence (DNA): TGTGCCATCATGGGAGGGACCGCCATCTCCTACGAGCAGTACTTC. Translated, it gives CAIMGGTAISYEQYF.